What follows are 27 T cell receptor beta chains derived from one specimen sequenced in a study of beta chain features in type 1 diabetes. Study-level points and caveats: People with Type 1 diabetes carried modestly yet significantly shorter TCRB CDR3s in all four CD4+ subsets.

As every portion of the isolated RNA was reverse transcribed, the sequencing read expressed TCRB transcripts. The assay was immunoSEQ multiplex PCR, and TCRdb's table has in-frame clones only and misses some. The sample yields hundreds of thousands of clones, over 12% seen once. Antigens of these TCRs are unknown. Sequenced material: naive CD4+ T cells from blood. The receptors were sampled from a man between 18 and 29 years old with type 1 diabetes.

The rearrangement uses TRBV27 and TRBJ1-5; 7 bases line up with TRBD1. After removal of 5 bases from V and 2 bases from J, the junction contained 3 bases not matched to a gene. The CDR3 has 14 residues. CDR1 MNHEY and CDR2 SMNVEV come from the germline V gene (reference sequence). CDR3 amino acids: CASSLDRGNQPQHF. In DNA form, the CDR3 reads TGTGCCAGCAGTCTCGACAGGGGCAATCAGCCCCAGCATTTT.

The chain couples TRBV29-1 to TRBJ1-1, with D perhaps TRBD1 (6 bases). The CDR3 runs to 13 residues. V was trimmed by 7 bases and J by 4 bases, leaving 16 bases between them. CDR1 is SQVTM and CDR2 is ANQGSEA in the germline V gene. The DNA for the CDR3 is TGCAGCGGCGGAGGGGGGGATCGCACTGAAGCTTTCTTT. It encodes CSGGGGDRTEAFF.

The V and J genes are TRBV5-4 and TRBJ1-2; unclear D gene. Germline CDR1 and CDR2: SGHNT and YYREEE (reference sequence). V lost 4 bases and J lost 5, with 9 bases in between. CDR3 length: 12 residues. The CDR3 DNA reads TGTGCCAGCAGCGGGCCGGATTATGGCTACACCTTC. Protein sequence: CASSGPDYGYTF.

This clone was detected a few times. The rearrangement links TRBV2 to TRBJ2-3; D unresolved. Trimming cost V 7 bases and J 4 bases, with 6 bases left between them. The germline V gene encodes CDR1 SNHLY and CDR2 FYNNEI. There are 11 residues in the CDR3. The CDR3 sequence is CASTRPDTQYF. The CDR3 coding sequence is TGTGCCAGCACCCGCCCAGATACGCAGTATTTT.

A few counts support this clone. DNA for the CDR3: TGTGCCAGCAGCTGGGACACTTCCTACGAGCAGTACTTC. Protein sequence: CASSWDTSYEQYF. The J gene is TRBJ2-7, the V gene TRBV5-6; possible D gene TRBD1, 6 bases. CDR1 SGHDT and CDR2 YYEEEE come from the germline V gene. Trimming removed 3 bases at V and 1 base at J, with 8 bases between. The CDR3 spans 13 residues. The full variable domain, rest sourced from reference TRBV5-6 and TRBJ2-7, is DAGVTQSPTHLIKTRGQQVTLRCSPKSGHDTVSWYQQALGQGPQFIFQYYEEEERQRGNFPDRFSGHQFPNYSSELNVNALLLGDSALYLCASSWDTSYEQYFGPGTRLTVT.

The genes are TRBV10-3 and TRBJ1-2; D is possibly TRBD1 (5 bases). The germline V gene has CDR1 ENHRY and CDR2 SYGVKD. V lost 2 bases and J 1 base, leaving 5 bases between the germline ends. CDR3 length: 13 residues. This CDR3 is CAISEDSNYGYTF. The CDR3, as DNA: TGTGCCATCAGTGAGGACAGTAACTATGGCTACACCTTC.

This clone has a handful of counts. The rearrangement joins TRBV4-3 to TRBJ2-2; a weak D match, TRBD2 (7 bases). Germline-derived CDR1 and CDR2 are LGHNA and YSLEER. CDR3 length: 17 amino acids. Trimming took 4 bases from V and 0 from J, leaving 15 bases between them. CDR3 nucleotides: TGCGCCAGCAGCCGCGGGGCGGGGGCCTCGAACACCGGGGAGCTGTTTTTT. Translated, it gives CASSRGAGASNTGELFF.

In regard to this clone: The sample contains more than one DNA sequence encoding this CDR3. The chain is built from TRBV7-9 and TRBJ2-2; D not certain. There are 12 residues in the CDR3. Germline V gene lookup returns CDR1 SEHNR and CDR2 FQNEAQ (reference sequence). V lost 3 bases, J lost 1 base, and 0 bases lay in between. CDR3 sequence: CASSLNTGELFF. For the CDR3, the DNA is TGTGCCAGCAGCTTGAACACCGGGGAGCTGTTTTTT.

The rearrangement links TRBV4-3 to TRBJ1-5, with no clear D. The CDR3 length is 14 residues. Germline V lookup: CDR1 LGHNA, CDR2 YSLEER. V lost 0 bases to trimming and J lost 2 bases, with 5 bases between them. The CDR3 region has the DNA TGCGCCAGCAGCCAAGAGGGTGGCAATCAGCCCCAGCATTTT. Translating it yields CASSQEGGNQPQHF.

In DNA, the CDR3 is TGCAGCGTAGTCTCAGGACAGGGGGACACTGAAGCTTTCTTT. It is translated as CSVVSGQGDTEAFF. The rearrangement joins TRBV29-1 to TRBJ1-1, with 10 bases that match TRBD1. The ends lost 6 bases at V and 3 bases at J; junction bases unmatched: 7. Per the germline V gene, CDR1 is SQVTM and CDR2 is ANQGSEA. The CDR3 length is 14 residues. Based on the CDR3 plus reference TRBV29-1 and TRBJ1-1, the full variable domain is SAVISQKPSRDICQRGTSLTIQCQVDSQVTMMFWYRQQPGQSLTLIATANQGSEATYESGFVIDKFPISRPNLTFSTLTVSNMSPEDSSIYLCSVVSGQGDTEAFFGQGTRLTVV.

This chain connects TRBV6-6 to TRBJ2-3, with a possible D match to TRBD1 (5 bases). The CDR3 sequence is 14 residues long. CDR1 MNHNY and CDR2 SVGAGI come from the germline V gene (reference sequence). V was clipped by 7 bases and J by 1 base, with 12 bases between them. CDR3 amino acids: CASKQGRGTDTQYF. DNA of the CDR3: TGTGCCAGCAAGCAGGGCCGAGGCACAGATACGCAGTATTTT.

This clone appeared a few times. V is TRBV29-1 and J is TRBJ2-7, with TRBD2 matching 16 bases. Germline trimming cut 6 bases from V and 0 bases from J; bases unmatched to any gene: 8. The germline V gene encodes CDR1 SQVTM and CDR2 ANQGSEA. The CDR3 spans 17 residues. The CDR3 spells CSVMGLAGGLSSYEQYF. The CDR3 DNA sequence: TGCAGCGTGATGGGACTAGCGGGAGGGCTAAGCTCCTACGAGCAGTACTTC.

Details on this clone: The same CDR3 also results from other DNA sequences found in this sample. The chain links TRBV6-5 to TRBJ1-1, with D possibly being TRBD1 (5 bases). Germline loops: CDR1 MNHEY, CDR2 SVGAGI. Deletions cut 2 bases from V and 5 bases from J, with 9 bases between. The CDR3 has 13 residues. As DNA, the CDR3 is TGTGCCAGCAGTTACGGACGGGGGACTGAAGCTTTCTTT. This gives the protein CASSYGRGTEAFF.

CDR3 residues: CASAQTEAFF. The CDR3 DNA reads TGTGCCAGCGCACAAACTGAAGCTTTCTTT. The rearrangement joins TRBV6-6 to TRBJ1-1; no clear D gene. V lost 8 bases and J 5 bases, leaving 6 bases between the germline ends. Germline loops: CDR1 MNHNY, CDR2 SVGAGI (reference sequence). This CDR3 has 10 amino acids.

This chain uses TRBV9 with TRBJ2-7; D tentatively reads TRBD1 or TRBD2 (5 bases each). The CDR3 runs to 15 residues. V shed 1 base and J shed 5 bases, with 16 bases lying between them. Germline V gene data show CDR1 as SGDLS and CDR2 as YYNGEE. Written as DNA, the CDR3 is TGTGCCAGCAGCGTATACGAGGGGAGTATGGACGAGCAGTACTTC. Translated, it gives CASSVYEGSMDEQYF.

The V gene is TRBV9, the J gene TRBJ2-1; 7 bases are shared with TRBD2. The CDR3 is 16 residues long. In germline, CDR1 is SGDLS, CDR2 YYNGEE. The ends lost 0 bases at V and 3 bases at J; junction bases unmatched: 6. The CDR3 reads CASSVGIQRGYNEQFF. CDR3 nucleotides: TGTGCCAGCAGCGTAGGCATCCAGCGGGGCTACAATGAGCAGTTCTTC.

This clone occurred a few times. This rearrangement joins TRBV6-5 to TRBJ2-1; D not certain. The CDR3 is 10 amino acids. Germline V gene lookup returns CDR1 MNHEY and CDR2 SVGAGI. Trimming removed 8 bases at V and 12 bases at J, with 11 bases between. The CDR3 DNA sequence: TGTGCCAGCGAAAAGGTCGGGCAGTTCTTC. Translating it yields CASEKVGQFF.

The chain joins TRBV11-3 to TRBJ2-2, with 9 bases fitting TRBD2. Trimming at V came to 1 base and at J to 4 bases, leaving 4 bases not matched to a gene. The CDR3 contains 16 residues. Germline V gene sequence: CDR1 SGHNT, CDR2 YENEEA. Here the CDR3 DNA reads TGTGCCAGCAGCTTAGGACTAGCGGCCTTCACCGGGGAGCTGTTTTTT. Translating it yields CASSLGLAAFTGELFF.

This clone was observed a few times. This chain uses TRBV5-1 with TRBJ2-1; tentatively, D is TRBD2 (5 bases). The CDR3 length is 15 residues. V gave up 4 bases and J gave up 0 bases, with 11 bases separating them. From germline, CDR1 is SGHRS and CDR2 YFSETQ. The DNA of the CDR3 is TGCGCCAGCAGCAAAATAGGGAGCTCCTACAATGAGCAGTTCTTC. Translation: CASSKIGSSYNEQFF.

The CDR3 protein is CASSPGQASNEKLFF. CDR3 DNA sequence: TGTGCCAGCTCTCCTGGACAGGCTTCGAATGAAAAACTGTTTTTT. This chain links TRBV18 with TRBJ1-4; 7 nucleotides align to TRBD1. V dropped 6 bases and J dropped 5; count of bases not matched to a gene: 9. The CDR3 spans 15 residues. The germline V gene encodes CDR1 KGHSH and CDR2 LQKENI.

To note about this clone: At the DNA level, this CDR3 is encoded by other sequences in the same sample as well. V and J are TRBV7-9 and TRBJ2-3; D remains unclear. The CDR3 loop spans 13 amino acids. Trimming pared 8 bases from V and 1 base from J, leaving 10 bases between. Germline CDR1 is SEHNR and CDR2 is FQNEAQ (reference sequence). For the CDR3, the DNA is TGTGCCAGCTCGGTCTCAGGCACAGATACGCAGTATTTT. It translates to CASSVSGTDTQYF.

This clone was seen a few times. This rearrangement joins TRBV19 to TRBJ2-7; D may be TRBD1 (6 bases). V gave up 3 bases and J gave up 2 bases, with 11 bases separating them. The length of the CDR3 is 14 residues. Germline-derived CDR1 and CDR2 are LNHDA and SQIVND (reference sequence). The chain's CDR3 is CASSMGQGPYEQYF. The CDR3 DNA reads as TGTGCCAGTAGTATGGGGCAGGGGCCCTACGAGCAGTACTTC.

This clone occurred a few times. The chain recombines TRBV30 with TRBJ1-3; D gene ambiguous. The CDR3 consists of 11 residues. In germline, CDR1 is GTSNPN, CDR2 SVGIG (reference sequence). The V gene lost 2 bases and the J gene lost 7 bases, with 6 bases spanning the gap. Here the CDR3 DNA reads TGTGCCTGGAGTTGGGGTAACACCATATATTTT. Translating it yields CAWSWGNTIYF.

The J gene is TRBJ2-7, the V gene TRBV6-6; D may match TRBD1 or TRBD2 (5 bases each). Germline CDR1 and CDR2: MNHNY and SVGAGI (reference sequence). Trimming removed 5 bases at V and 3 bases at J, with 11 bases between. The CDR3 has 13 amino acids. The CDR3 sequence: CASSQGPVYEQYF. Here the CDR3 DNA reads TGTGCCAGCAGTCAGGGACCTGTCTACGAGCAGTACTTC.

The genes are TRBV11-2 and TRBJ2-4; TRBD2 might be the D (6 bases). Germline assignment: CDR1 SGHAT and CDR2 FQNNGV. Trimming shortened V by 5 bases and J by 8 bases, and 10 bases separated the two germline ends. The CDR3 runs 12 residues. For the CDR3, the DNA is TGTGCCAGCAGCCCACGGGGGTACATTCAGTACTTC. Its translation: CASSPRGYIQYF.

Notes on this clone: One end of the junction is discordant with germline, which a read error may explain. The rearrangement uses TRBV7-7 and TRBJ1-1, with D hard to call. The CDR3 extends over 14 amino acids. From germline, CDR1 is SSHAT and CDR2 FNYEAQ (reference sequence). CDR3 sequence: CASSVSLGDTEAFF. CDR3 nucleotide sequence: TGTGCTAGCAGCGTCTCATTAGGCGACACTGAAGCTTTCTTT.

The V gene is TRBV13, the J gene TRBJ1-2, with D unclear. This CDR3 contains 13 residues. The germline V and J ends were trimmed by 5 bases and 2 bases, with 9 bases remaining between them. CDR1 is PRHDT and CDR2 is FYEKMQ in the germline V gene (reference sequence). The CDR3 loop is CASSPDLNYGYTF. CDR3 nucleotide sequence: TGTGCCAGCAGCCCAGACCTAAACTATGGCTACACCTTC.